This T cell receptor beta chain was sequenced in a study of blood T cells in healthy people across ages. Then a second PCR, running roughly 7 to 11 cycles, was carried out with a sample-barcoded 5' primer and a J-beta primer mix. TCRdb independently ran MiXCR on the 5' RACE reads; one entry per CDR3 protein. The top ten clones hold approximately 7.9% of a sample with 1.5 million or so distinct CDR3 sequences, approximately 42% of them seen once. The sample taken for sequencing was blood. This clonotype originated in a woman aged 18-35 years in good health.

CDR3 protein: CASSQGVFAAEAFF. The CDR3 DNA reads as TGTGCCAGCAGCCAAGGGGTCTTTGCTGCTGAAGCTTTCTTT. The gene calls are TRBV3-1 and TRBJ1-1; D remains unclear. Germline CDR1 LGHDT, CDR2 YNNKEL (reference sequence). The CDR3 loop spans 14 amino acids. V was trimmed by 1 base and J by 6 bases, leaving 12 bases between them. Using reference TRBV3-1 and TRBJ1-1 for the parts outside the CDR3, the full variable domain is DTAVSQTPKYLVTQMGNDKSIKCEQNLGHDTMYWYKQDSKKFLKIMFSYNNKELIINETVPNRFSPKSPDKAHLNLHINSLELGDSAVYFCASSQGVFAAEAFFGQGTRLTVV.